This entry is about one T cell receptor (beta chain). Antigen specificity is unknown. This record belongs to a study of regulatory dendritic cells for organ transplantation. TCRdb keeps only in-frame clones here, not all; method: immunoSEQ multiplex PCR. Of fewer than 25,000 clones in the sample, 80% to 90% are singletons; the top ten hold 0.68%. Sorted T cells were CFSE-labeled and cultured around 5 days with allogeneic regulatory or mature dendritic cells at 1:10. After removal of 0 bases from V and 5 bases from J, the junction contained 7 bases not matched to a gene. CDR1 is LGHNA, CDR2 YSLEER, per germline. The CDR3 consists of 16 residues.

The sequencing sample was made of naive CD4+ T cells from blood cultured with regulatory dendritic cells. The sample's subset: CD45RA+ naive T cells. This receptor was obtained from a human donor in good health. The gene calls are TRBV4-3 and TRBJ2-5; 9 positions match TRBD2. The CDR3 DNA follows: TGCGCCAGCAGCCAAGAAGGCGGGAGGGCCTGGGAGACCCAGTACTTC. Residues: CASSQEGGRAWETQYF.